This T cell receptor beta chain is drawn from a study of CD8+ T cells in alopecia areata. General study results and limits: Besides other cells, scalp samples also yield sequences of resident alphabeta T cells from normal skin. Lesional scalp displayed greater clonality than normal scalp, most notably in alopecia totalis/universalis.

Trimming cost V 4 bases and J 9 bases, with 11 bases left between them. Germline V gene lookup returns CDR1 MGHDK and CDR2 SYGVNS. The CDR3 extends over 12 amino acids. The authors extracted RNA and reverse transcribed it into cDNA as the sequencing template. Clones were read by immunoSEQ multiplex PCR, and TCRdb kept only the in-frame ones, dropping some. Among some 110,000 clones listed, 55% to 80% were seen once. This clone was seen only once. What it recognizes is unknown. This chain uses TRBV25-1 with TRBJ2-3, with D perhaps TRBD2 (6 bases). Sequencing used CD4+ T cells sorted from blood. This clonotype originated in a human donor in good health. DNA of the CDR3: TGTGCCAGCAGTGCCACGACTAGGACGCAGTATTTT. The encoded protein is CASSATTRTQYF.